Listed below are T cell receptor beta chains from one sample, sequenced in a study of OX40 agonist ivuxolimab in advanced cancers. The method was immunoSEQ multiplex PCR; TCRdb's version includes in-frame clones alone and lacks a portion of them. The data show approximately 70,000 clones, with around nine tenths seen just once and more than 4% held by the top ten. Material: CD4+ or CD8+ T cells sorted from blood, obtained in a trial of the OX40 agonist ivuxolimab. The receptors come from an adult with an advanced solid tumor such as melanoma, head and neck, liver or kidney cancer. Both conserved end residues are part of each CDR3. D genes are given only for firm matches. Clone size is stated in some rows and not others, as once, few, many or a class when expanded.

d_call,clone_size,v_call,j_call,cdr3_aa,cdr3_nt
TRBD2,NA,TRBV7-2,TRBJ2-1,CASSFGTSGRELF,TGTGCCAGCAGCTTCGGGACTAGCGGGAGGGAGCTCTTC
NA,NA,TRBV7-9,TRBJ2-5,CASSLVETQYF,TGTGCCAGCAGCTTAGTGGAGACCCAGTACTTC
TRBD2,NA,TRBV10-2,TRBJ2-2,CASRSDSGTGTGELFF,TGCGCCAGCAGAAGTGATAGCGGGACTGGTACCGGGGAGCTGTTTTTT
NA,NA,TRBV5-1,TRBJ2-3,CASSVTDTQYF,TGCGCCAGCAGCGTCACAGATACGCAGTATTTT
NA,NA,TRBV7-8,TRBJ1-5,CASSLDRRGSYSNQPQHF,TGTGCCAGCAGCTTAGATCGGCGGGGGAGTTATAGCAATCAGCCCCAGCATTTT
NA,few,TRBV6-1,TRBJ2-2,CASIPDWVNTGELFF,TGTGCCAGCATTCCGGACTGGGTGAACACCGGGGAGCTGTTTTTT
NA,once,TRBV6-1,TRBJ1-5,CASRGTGNQPQHF,TGTGCCAGTCGGGGAACTGGCAATCAGCCCCAGCATTTT
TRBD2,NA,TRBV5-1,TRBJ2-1,CASSLGGTSNEQFF,TGCGCCAGCAGCTTGGGCGGGACTAGCAATGAGCAGTTCTTC
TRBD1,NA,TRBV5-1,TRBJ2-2,CASIQTGGATGELFF,TGCGCCAGCATACAAACAGGGGGCGCCACCGGGGAGCTGTTTTTT
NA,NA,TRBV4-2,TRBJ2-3,CASSQGNSDYTDTQYF,TGTGCCAGCAGCCAAGGTAACTCGGACTACACAGATACGCAGTATTTT
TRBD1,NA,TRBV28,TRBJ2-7,CASSLLGQAFTYEQYF,TGTGCCAGCAGTTTATTGGGACAGGCCTTTACCTACGAGCAGTACTTC
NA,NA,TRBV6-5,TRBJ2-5,CASSSRGTSQETQYF,TGTGCCAGCAGTTCCCGCGGGACTTCCCAAGAGACCCAGTACTTC
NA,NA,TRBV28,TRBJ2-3,CASRRGELTDTQYF,TGTGCCAGCAGGAGGGGAGAGCTCACAGATACGCAGTATTTT
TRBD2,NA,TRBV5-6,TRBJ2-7,CASSKTSGSAYEQYF,TGTGCCAGCAGCAAGACTAGCGGGAGTGCATACGAGCAGTACTTC
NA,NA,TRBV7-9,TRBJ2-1,CASSLGLGHYNEQFF,TGTGCCAGCAGCTTAGGGCTAGGGCACTACAATGAGCAGTTCTTC
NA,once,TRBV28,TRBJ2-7,CASSPPRGPGKYEQYF,TGTGCCAGCAGTCCCCCCCGGGGGCCCGGGAAGTACGAGCAGTACTTC
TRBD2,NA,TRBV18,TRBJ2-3,CASSLGLGGTDTQYF,TGTGCCAGCTCACTAGGACTAGGAGGCACAGATACGCAGTATTTT
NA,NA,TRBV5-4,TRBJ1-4,CASSTTGRKNEKLFF,TGTGCCAGCAGCACTACTGGACGGAAGAATGAAAAACTGTTTTTT
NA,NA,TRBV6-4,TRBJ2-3,CASSDSITNTDTQYF,TGTGCCAGCAGTGACTCGATCACTAACACAGATACGCAGTATTTT
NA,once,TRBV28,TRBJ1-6,CASSSTGGYNSPLHF,TGTGCCAGCAGTTCCACCGGGGGCTATAATTCACCCCTCCACTTT
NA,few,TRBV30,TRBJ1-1,CAWSHDREAFF,TGTGCCTGGAGCCACGACCGGGAAGCTTTCTTT
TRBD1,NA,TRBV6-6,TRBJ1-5,CASSTSGGDGQPQHF,TGTGCCAGCAGTACCTCAGGGGGCGATGGGCAGCCCCAGCATTTT
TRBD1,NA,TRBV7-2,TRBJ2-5,CASSLDTGGGETQYF,TGTGCCAGCAGCTTAGATACAGGGGGCGGAGAGACCCAGTACTTC
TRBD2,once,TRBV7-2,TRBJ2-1,CASSSPASGRAYNEQFF,TGTGCCAGCAGCTCCCCGGCTAGCGGGAGGGCCTACAATGAGCAGTTCTTC
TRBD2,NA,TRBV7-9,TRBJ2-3,CASSPGTSGSTDTQYF,TGTGCCAGCAGCCCAGGGACTAGTGGGAGCACAGATACGCAGTATTTT
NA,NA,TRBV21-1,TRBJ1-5,CASSKAQAAQPQHF,TGTGCCAGCAGCAAAGCGCAGGCCGCTCAGCCCCAGCATTTT
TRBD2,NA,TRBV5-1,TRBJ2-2,CASSSLLAENTGELFF,TGCGCCAGCAGCAGTTTACTAGCGGAAAACACCGGGGAGCTGTTTTTT
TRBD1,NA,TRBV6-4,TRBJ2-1,CASSDSGAGGAYQQFF,TGTGCCAGCAGTGACTCGGGGGCAGGGGGCGCGTATCAGCAGTTCTTC
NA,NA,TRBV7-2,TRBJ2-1,CASSFGIPNEQFF,TGTGCCAGCAGCTTCGGTATTCCAAATGAGCAGTTCTTC
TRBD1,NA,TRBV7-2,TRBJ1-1,CASSYRGLTEAFF,TGTGCCAGCAGTTACAGGGGGCTCACTGAAGCTTTCTTT
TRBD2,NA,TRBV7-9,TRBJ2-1,CASSRTSDHLYNEQFF,TGTGCCAGCAGCCGGACTAGCGACCACTTATACAATGAGCAGTTCTTC
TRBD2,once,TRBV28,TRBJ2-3,CASRPGGEGRNTQYF,TGTGCCAGCAGGCCCGGGGGGGAGGGCCGAAATACGCAGTATTTT
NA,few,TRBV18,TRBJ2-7,CASSPQDYEQYF,TGTGCCAGCTCACCTCAGGACTACGAGCAGTACTTC
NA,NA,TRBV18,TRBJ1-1,CASSQRTMNTEAFF,TGTGCCAGCTCACAGAGAACCATGAACACTGAAGCTTTCTTT
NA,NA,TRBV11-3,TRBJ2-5,CASSKIRETQYF,TGTGCCAGCAGTAAGATTCGAGAGACCCAGTACTTC
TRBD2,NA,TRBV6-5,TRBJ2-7,CASSYSWTSGYEQYF,TGTGCCAGCAGTTACTCTTGGACTAGCGGCTACGAGCAGTACTTC
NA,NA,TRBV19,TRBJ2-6,CASSFVGTHSGANVLTF,TGTGCCAGTAGCTTTGTGGGAACCCACTCTGGGGCCAACGTCCTGACTTTC
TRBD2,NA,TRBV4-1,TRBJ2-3,CASSQGLGLAGRRTDTQYF,TGCGCCAGCAGCCAAGGGCTCGGACTAGCGGGTAGACGCACAGATACGCAGTATTTT
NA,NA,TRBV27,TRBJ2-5,CASSLEYQETQYF,TGTGCCAGCAGTTTAGAGTACCAAGAGACCCAGTACTTC
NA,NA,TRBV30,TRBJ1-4,CAWKAGYNEKLFF,TGTGCCTGGAAGGCGGGGTATAATGAAAAACTGTTTTTT
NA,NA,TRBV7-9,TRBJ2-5,CASSLVRETQYF,TGTGCCAGCAGCTTGGTAAGAGAGACCCAGTACTTC
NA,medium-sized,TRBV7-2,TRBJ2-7,CASSLDGVRGYEQYF,TGTGCCAGCAGCTTAGACGGCGTCAGGGGCTACGAGCAGTACTTC
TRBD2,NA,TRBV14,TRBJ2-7,CASSQDLAAEQYF,TGTGCCAGCAGCCAAGACCTAGCGGCTGAGCAGTACTTC
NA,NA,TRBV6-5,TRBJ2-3,CASRPRLGTDTQYF,TGTGCCAGCAGGCCCCGTTTAGGCACAGATACGCAGTATTTT
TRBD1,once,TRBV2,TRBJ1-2,CASTPVGQGAPGYTF,TGTGCCAGCACCCCGGTGGGACAGGGGGCGCCGGGCTACACCTTC
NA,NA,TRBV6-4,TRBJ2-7,CASRGYDGEQYF,TGTGCCAGCAGGGGATACGACGGGGAGCAGTACTTC
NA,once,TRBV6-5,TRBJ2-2,CASSFAGTSTGELFF,TGTGCCAGCAGTTTCGCCGGGACCTCCACCGGGGAGCTGTTTTTT
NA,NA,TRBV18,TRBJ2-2,CASSPLANTGELFF,TGTGCCAGCTCACCACTGGCGAACACCGGGGAGCTGTTTTTT
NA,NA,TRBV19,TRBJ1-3,CASSIRGPGAGNTIYF,TGTGCCAGTAGTATACGCGGACCCGGGGCTGGAAACACCATATATTTT
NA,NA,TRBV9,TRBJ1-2,CASSRETNYGYTF,TGTGCCAGCAGTCGGGAGACTAACTATGGCTACACCTTC
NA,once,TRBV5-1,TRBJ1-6,CASSLAAGTNSPLHF,TGCGCCAGCAGCTTGGCCGCAGGGACTAATTCACCCCTCCACTTT
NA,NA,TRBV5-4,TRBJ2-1,CASSLTIGEQFF,TGTGCCAGCAGCTTGACGATTGGTGAGCAGTTCTTC
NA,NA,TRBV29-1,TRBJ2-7,CSGGRDYEQYF,TGCAGCGGCGGACGGGACTACGAGCAGTACTTC
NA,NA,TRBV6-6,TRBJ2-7,CASSTHLSGYEQYF,TGTGCCAGCAGTACCCACCTGTCCGGTTACGAGCAGTACTTC